The next 32 T cell receptor beta chains were all read from a single sample in a study of CD8 T cells in ankylosing spondylitis. TCRdb used MiXCR to reprocess the 5' RACE reads, holding one entry per CDR3 protein. Of some 130,000 distinct CDR3 sequences listed, approximately 7.3% are singletons. The sequencing input was blood, either unsorted or a sorted T cell fraction (not recorded which). Receptors originate from a female donor with ankylosing spondylitis or in good health (not recorded which).

This clonotype was recorded a few times. A clone one base away is much larger, so this may be a read error. The chain employs TRBV3-1 and TRBJ2-5, with 12 bases lining up with TRBD2. CDR1 is LGHDT, CDR2 YNNKEL, per germline (reference sequence). V gave up 10 bases and J gave up 2 bases; unmatched junction bases: 14. The CDR3 length is 17 residues. CDR3 nucleotides: TGTGCCAACACCCACGAGACTAGCGGGGGCCTTCAAGAGACCCAGTACTTC. This translates into CANTHETSGGLQETQYF.

This clonotype was counted between two and nine times. CDR3 sequence: CASSPPASRYYEQYF. CDR3 bases: TGTGCCAGCTCACCACCGGCTAGCAGATACTACGAGCAGTACTTC. This chain connects TRBV18 to TRBJ2-7, with D perhaps matching TRBD2 (5 bases). The germline CDR1 and CDR2 sequences are KGHSH and LQKENI. This CDR3 contains 15 residues. V gave up 0 bases and J gave up 3 bases, with 12 bases separating them.

This clonotype was observed at least ten times. This chain links TRBV5-1 with TRBJ1-1; no clear D. Trimming removed 0 bases from V and 8 bases from J, with 8 bases in between. This CDR3 contains 12 residues. Germline-derived CDR1 and CDR2 are SGHRS and YFSETQ. For the CDR3, the DNA is TGCGCCAGCAGCTTGGACGGCGTAGAAGCTTTCTTT. This sequence encodes CASSLDGVEAFF.

This clonotype was detected ten times or more. The rearrangement links TRBV4-1 to TRBJ2-4, with TRBD2 identical over 8 bases. CDR1 is MGHRA and CDR2 is YSYEKL in the germline V gene. Losses at the gene ends were 4 bases for V and 6 bases for J; bases not matched to a gene: 5. The CDR3 consists of 14 residues. Written as DNA, the CDR3 is TGCGCCAGCAGCCTCCTCGGGGGGGCAAACATTCAGTACTTC. Encoded protein: CASSLLGGANIQYF.

This clonotype was observed a handful of times. The chain combines TRBV19 with TRBJ1-1; D remains ambiguous. With 2 bases removed from V and 5 bases from J, the gap between germline ends came to 9 bases. The germline V gene has CDR1 LNHDA and CDR2 SQIVND (reference sequence). The CDR3 has 13 residues. The CDR3 DNA reads TGTGCCAGTAGTATAAATGGTGGGACTGAAGCTTTCTTT. Its protein product is CASSINGGTEAFF. Full variable domain (missing parts from reference TRBV19 and TRBJ1-1): DGGITQSPKYLFRKEGQNVTLSCEQNLNHDAMYWYRQDPGQGLRLIYYSQIVNDFQKGDIAEGYSVSREKKESFPLTVTSAQKNPTAFYLCASSINGGTEAFFGQGTRLTVV.

This clonotype was observed at least ten times. The chain recombines TRBV5-6 with TRBJ2-1; tentatively, D is TRBD2 (6 bases). The CDR3 extends over 17 amino acids. From germline, CDR1 is SGHDT and CDR2 YYEEEE. Deletions cut 4 bases from V and 0 bases from J, with 17 bases between. CDR3 residues: CASSGLAGGSSYNEQFF. DNA of the CDR3: TGTGCCAGCAGCGGTCTAGCCGGGGGAAGCTCCTACAATGAGCAGTTCTTC.

This clonotype was seen repeatedly, ten times or more. The chain recombines TRBV5-5 with TRBJ1-1; D possibly corresponds to TRBD1 (5 bases). The CDR3 has 14 amino acids. The germline V gene encodes CDR1 SGHKS and CDR2 YYEKEE (reference sequence). Trimming stripped 0 bases from V and 5 bases from J, with 11 bases between. The CDR3 DNA reads TGTGCCAGCAGCTTGGACAGGTTATTAACTGAAGCTTTCTTT. This sequence encodes CASSLDRLLTEAFF.

This clonotype was counted only a few times. The chain couples TRBV7-8 to TRBJ1-5, with no clear D. Germline values: CDR1 SGHVS, CDR2 FQNEAQ. CDR3 length equals 16 residues. V was shortened by 1 base and J by 2 bases, with 12 bases between the two germline ends. CDR3 sequence (DNA): TGTGCCAGCAGCTTAGTGTCCCGGAGGGGCAATCAGCCCCAGCATTTT. Residues: CASSLVSRRGNQPQHF.

The chain carries TRBV20-1 and TRBJ2-5; D may be TRBD1 (5 bases). The CDR3 is made up of 12 amino acids. In germline, CDR1 is DFQATT, CDR2 SNEGSKA (reference sequence). V lost 3 bases to trimming and J lost 5 bases, with 10 bases between them. CDR3 amino acids: CSARGLAETQYF. The CDR3 DNA reads as TGCAGTGCTAGGGGGCTGGCGGAGACCCAGTACTTC.

This clonotype was found many times. This chain connects TRBV3-1 to TRBJ1-1; perhaps TRBD1 as D (6 bases). The CDR3 runs 15 residues. Trimming removed 4 bases at V and 0 bases at J, with 12 bases between. Germline V lookup: CDR1 LGHDT, CDR2 YNNKEL (reference sequence). The CDR3 DNA sequence: TGTGCCAGCAGCCCCCCCAGGGGCCTGAACACTGAAGCTTTCTTT. Amino acids: CASSPPRGLNTEAFF. Full variable domain (remainder filled in from reference TRBV3-1 and TRBJ1-1): DTAVSQTPKYLVTQMGNDKSIKCEQNLGHDTMYWYKQDSKKFLKIMFSYNNKELIINETVPNRFSPKSPDKAHLNLHINSLELGDSAVYFCASSPPRGLNTEAFFGQGTRLTVV.

Many counts were recorded for this clonotype. The chain uses TRBV11-2 and TRBJ2-7; 7 bases map to TRBD1. The V gene end was trimmed by 4 bases and the J gene end by 3 bases; junction bases not matched to a gene: 3. CDR1 is SGHAT, CDR2 FQNNGV, per germline. CDR3 length: 13 residues. The CDR3 loop is CASSWDSHYEQYF. The CDR3 DNA reads as TGTGCCAGCAGCTGGGACAGCCACTACGAGCAGTACTTC.

This clonotype has at least ten counts. The V gene is TRBV6-1, the J gene TRBJ1-4; D might be TRBD1 (6 bases). Germline lookup yields CDR1 MNHNS and CDR2 SASEGT. This CDR3 comprises 16 residues. V lost 7 bases and J lost 0, with 15 bases in between. CDR3 protein: CASKLLRTATNEKLFF. In DNA form, the CDR3 reads TGTGCCAGCAAGCTCTTACGGACAGCAACTAATGAAAAACTGTTTTTT.

This clonotype was observed many times. V is TRBV14 and J is TRBJ1-3; D gene uncertain. This CDR3 has 14 residues. Germline V gene lookup returns CDR1 SGHDN and CDR2 FVKESK. V dropped 5 bases and J dropped 6 bases, with 14 bases sitting between them. The CDR3 DNA follows: TGTGCCAGCAGCGCCGGACTCTATGAAAACACCATATATTTT. Protein product: CASSAGLYENTIYF.

Ten or more counts support this clonotype. This chain connects TRBV29-1 to TRBJ1-1; D not resolved. Germline V gene data show CDR1 as SQVTM and CDR2 as ANQGSEA. This CDR3 comprises 11 residues. V shed 7 bases and J shed 8 bases, with 14 bases lying between them. The CDR3 region is CSASPGLEAFF. The CDR3 DNA sequence: TGCAGCGCCTCCCCTGGACTGGAAGCTTTCTTT.

This clonotype appeared many times. This chain links TRBV6-1 with TRBJ2-1, with 11 bases aligning to TRBD2. Trimming removed 6 bases from V and 1 base from J; junction bases left unmatched: 2. The length of the CDR3 is 15 residues. Looked up from germline, CDR1 is MNHNS and CDR2 is SASEGT. Written as DNA, the CDR3 is TGTGCCAGCAGACTAGCGGGGGTTTCCTACAATGAGCAGTTCTTC. Translating it yields CASRLAGVSYNEQFF.

This clonotype was recorded at least ten times. The chain links TRBV7-3 to TRBJ1-1; D ambiguous. This CDR3 region has 15 residues. Germline CDR1 reads SGHTA; CDR2 reads FQGTGA. V was shortened by 2 bases and J by 5 bases, with 15 bases between the two germline ends. This chain's CDR3 is CASSLYQSAVTEAFF. The CDR3 DNA follows: TGTGCCAGCAGCTTATATCAGTCGGCGGTTACTGAAGCTTTCTTT.

Points on this clonotype: A much larger clone differs from this one at a single base, so this may be a read error. The chain joins TRBV9 to TRBJ2-2; a possible D gene is TRBD1 (6 bases). The CDR3 length is 17 residues. Germline V gene sequence: CDR1 SGDLS, CDR2 YYNGEE. The CDR3: CASSPQGPGANTGKLFF. The CDR3 region has the DNA TGTGCCAGCAGCCCCCAAGGACCAGGGGCGAACACCGGGAAGCTGTTTTTT.

Ten or more counts support this clonotype. The chain employs TRBV12-3 or TRBV12-4 and TRBJ1-3; the D gene is possibly TRBD1 (6 bases). The V gene lost 6 bases and the J gene lost 0 bases, with 9 bases spanning the gap. The CDR3 runs 14 residues. The DNA for the CDR3 is TGTGCCAGCAGCACAGGGCCCTCTGGAAACACCATATATTTT. Its protein is CASSTGPSGNTIYF.

This clonotype was seen repeatedly, ten times or more. The chain has TRBV7-9 and TRBJ2-3; D may be TRBD1 (5 bases). Germline V gene lookup returns CDR1 SEHNR and CDR2 FQNEAQ (reference sequence). The V end was cut by 3 bases, the J end by 4 bases, with 11 bases between. The CDR3 totals 14 residues. The CDR3 spells CASSLGQPADTQYF. In nucleotides, the CDR3 is TGTGCCAGCAGCTTGGGGCAGCCCGCAGATACGCAGTATTTT.

J is TRBJ1-6 and V is TRBV7-9; D might be TRBD1 (5 bases). The CDR3 length is 14 residues. CDR1 is SEHNR and CDR2 is FQNEAQ in the germline V gene (reference sequence). Trimming took off 5 bases at V and 7 bases at J, with 12 bases between the two ends. CDR3 in amino acids: CASSRAGGNSPLHF. The DNA for the CDR3 is TGTGCCAGCAGCCGTGCTGGGGGAAATTCACCCCTCCACTTT. Variable domain in full (rest from reference TRBV7-9 and TRBJ1-6): DTGVSQNPRHKITKRGQNVTFRCDPISEHNRLYWYRQTLGQGPEFLTYFQNEAQLEKSRLLSDRFSAERPKGSFSTLEIQRTEQGDSAMYLCASSRAGGNSPLHFGNGTRLTVT.

The chain couples TRBV2 to TRBJ1-6, with 11 bases matching TRBD1. Germline CDR1 reads SNHLY; CDR2 reads FYNNEI. The CDR3 runs 15 residues. V lost 6 bases, J lost 5 bases, and 3 bases stayed unmatched. DNA for the CDR3: TGTGCCAGCAGGGAGGACAGGGGGCATAATTCACCCCTCCACTTT. Its translation is CASREDRGHNSPLHF.

This clonotype was counted at least ten times. V usage is TRBV7-9 and J usage is TRBJ2-5; 12 nucleotides match TRBD2. Per germline, CDR1 SEHNR and CDR2 FQNEAQ (reference sequence). Losses at the gene ends were 3 bases for V and 5 bases for J; bases not matched to a gene: 4. The CDR3 runs 15 residues. CDR3 coding DNA: TGTGCCAGCAGCTTCATTGGGACTAGCGGGGAGACCCAGTACTTC. It is translated as CASSFIGTSGETQYF.

This clonotype was seen at least ten times. The V and J genes are TRBV19 and TRBJ2-5, with D maybe TRBD1 (6 bases). Per germline, CDR1 LNHDA and CDR2 SQIVND (reference sequence). The length of the CDR3 is 12 residues. V was clipped by 5 bases and J by 5 bases, with 9 bases between them. This CDR3 reads CASSFRGETQYF. In DNA, the CDR3 is TGTGCCAGTAGTTTCAGGGGCGAGACCCAGTACTTC.

This clonotype was counted a few times. The chain combines TRBV5-6 with TRBJ1-4; perhaps TRBD1 as D (5 bases). V was shortened by 4 bases and J by 7 bases, with 20 bases between the two germline ends. Germline-derived CDR1 and CDR2 are SGHDT and YYEEEE. This CDR3 has 16 amino acids. CDR3 protein: CASSPTPTVTGEKLFF. The DNA for the CDR3 is TGTGCCAGCAGCCCGACACCGACAGTAACGGGTGAAAAACTGTTTTTT.

This clonotype was picked up many times. The V gene is TRBV3-1, the J gene TRBJ2-5, with D possibly being TRBD1 (5 bases). V gave up 5 bases and J gave up 5 bases, with 15 bases separating them. The V gene's germline CDR1 is LGHDT and CDR2 YNNKEL (reference sequence). The CDR3 has 14 residues. The CDR3 region is CASSSNGNRETQYF. The CDR3 nucleotides read TGTGCCAGCAGCTCAAATGGGAACAGGGAGACCCAGTACTTC.

The chain employs TRBV11-1 and TRBJ1-5; D call uncertain. The V end was cut by 1 base, the J end by 1 base, with 17 bases between. Germline loops: CDR1 SGHAT, CDR2 FQDESV (reference sequence). CDR3 length equals 18 residues. The chain's CDR3 is CASSLERPSWRSNQPQHF. The CDR3, as DNA: TGTGCCAGCAGCTTAGAGCGACCCTCGTGGCGGAGCAATCAGCCCCAGCATTTT. The variable domain in full, with the rest retrieved from reference TRBV11-1 and TRBJ1-5, is EAEVAQSPRYKITEKSQAVAFWCDPISGHATLYWYRQILGQGPELLVQFQDESVVDDSQLPKDRFSAERLKGVDSTLKIQPAELGDSAMYLCASSLERPSWRSNQPQHFGDGTRLSIL.

About this clonotype itself: Possible read error: a much larger clone is one base away. The chain recombines TRBV7-9 with TRBJ1-6, with TRBD1 as a possible D gene (6 bases). This CDR3 region has 15 residues. Germline CDR1 reads SEHNR; CDR2 reads FQNEAQ (reference sequence). The CDR3 sequence: CTSSSGAGGNSPLHF. The CDR3 nucleotides are TGTACCAGCAGCTCGGGGGCGGGAGGGAATTCACCCCTCCACTTT.

This clonotype was counted at least ten times. The genes are TRBV12-3 or TRBV12-4 and TRBJ1-5, with TRBD1 matching over 8 bases. With V trimmed by 6 bases and J by 3 bases, 7 bases remained unmatched. This CDR3 contains 15 residues. The chain's CDR3 is CASRYGTGTNQPQHF. CDR3 DNA sequence: TGTGCCAGCAGATACGGGACAGGAACCAATCAGCCCCAGCATTTT.

Ten or more counts support this clonotype. The chain carries TRBV30 and TRBJ1-5; tentatively, D is TRBD1 (5 bases). This CDR3 contains 13 residues. The germline V and J ends were trimmed by 1 base and 4 bases, with 8 bases remaining between them. The V gene's germline CDR1 is GTSNPN and CDR2 SVGIG (reference sequence). The CDR3 loop is CAWSDGGNQPQHF. In DNA form, the CDR3 reads TGTGCCTGGAGTGACGGGGGGAATCAGCCCCAGCATTTT.

At least ten counts were recorded for this clonotype. This chain links TRBV5-1 with TRBJ2-2; 10 positions agree with TRBD1. CDR1 and CDR2 (germline): SGHRS, YFSETQ. The CDR3 runs to 14 residues. J gave up 6 bases and V 5 bases, and 4 bases lay outside the gene matches. The CDR3 spells CASRTGGAPGELFF. In DNA, the CDR3 is TGCGCCAGCAGGACAGGGGGCGCGCCCGGGGAGCTGTTTTTT. The complete variable domain, with remaining parts taken from reference TRBV5-1 and TRBJ2-2, reads KAGVTQTPRYLIKTRGQQVTLSCSPISGHRSVSWYQQTPGQGLQFLFEYFSETQRNKGNFPGRFSGRQFSNSRSEMNVSTLELGDSALYLCASRTGGAPGELFFGEGSRLTVL.

This clonotype was counted many times. This sequence joins TRBV18 and TRBJ2-7; TRBD1 matches at 7 bases. The germline V gene has CDR1 KGHSH and CDR2 LQKENI. The length of the CDR3 is 14 residues. Trimming removed 3 bases from V and 6 bases from J; junction bases left unmatched: 8. CDR3 amino acids: CASSPRQGLFEQYF. CDR3 nucleotide sequence: TGTGCCAGCTCACCTCGACAGGGCCTTTTCGAGCAGTACTTC.

This clonotype was recorded many times. The J gene is TRBJ1-2, the V gene TRBV6-5, with D tentatively TRBD1 (5 bases). The CDR3 spans 15 residues. Germline CDR1 is MNHEY and CDR2 is SVGAGI. V was shortened by 4 bases and J by 2 bases, with 14 bases between the two germline ends. This CDR3 is CASSLRGTLNYGYTF. CDR3 in DNA: TGTGCCAGCAGTTTACGGGGGACGTTGAACTATGGCTACACCTTC.